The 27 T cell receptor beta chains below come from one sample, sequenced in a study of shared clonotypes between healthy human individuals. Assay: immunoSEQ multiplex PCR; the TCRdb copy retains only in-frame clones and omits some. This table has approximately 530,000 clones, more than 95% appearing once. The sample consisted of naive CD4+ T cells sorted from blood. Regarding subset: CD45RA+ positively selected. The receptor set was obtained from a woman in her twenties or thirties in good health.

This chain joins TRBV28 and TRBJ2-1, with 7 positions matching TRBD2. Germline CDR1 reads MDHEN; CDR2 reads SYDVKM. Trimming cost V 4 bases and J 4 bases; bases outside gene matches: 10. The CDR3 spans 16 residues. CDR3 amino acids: CASSSSSSGWYNEQFF. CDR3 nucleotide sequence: TGTGCCAGCAGTTCAAGTAGTAGCGGGTGGTACAATGAGCAGTTCTTC.

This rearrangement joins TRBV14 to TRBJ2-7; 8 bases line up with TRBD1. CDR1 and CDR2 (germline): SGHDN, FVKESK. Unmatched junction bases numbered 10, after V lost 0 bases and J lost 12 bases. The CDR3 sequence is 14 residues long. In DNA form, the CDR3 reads TGTGCCAGCAGCCAAGATTGGCAGGGGGCGAGATGGTACTTC. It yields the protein CASSQDWQGARWYF.

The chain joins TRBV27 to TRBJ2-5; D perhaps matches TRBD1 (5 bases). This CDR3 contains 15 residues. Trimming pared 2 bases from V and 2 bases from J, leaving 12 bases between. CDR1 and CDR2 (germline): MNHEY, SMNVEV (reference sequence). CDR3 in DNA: TGTGCCAGCAGTTTAAGGCAGGGTGGGCAAGAGACCCAGTACTTC. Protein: CASSLRQGGQETQYF.

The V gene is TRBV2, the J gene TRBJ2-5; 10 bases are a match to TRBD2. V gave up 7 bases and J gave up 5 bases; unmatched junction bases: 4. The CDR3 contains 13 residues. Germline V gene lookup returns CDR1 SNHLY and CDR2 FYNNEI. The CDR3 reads CASIRSGRETQYF. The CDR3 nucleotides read TGTGCCAGCATTCGTAGCGGGAGGGAGACCCAGTACTTC.

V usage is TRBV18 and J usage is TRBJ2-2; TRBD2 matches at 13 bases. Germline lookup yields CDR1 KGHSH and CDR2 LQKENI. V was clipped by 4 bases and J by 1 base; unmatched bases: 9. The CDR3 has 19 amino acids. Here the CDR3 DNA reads TGTGCCAGCTCACTTACCGGGACTAGCGGGACCATGAACACCGGGGAGCTGTTTTTT. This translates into CASSLTGTSGTMNTGELFF. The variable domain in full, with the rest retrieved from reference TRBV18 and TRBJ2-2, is NAGVMQNPRHLVRRRGQEARLRCSPMKGHSHVYWYRQLPEEGLKFMVYLQKENIIDESGMPKERFSAEFPKEGPSILRIQQVVRGDSAAYFCASSLTGTSGTMNTGELFFGEGSRLTVL.

Here the CDR3 DNA reads TGTGCCAGCAGCTTAGGTATCAGGACAGGTGTTAATGAGCAGTTCTTC. Its protein product is CASSLGIRTGVNEQFF. V is TRBV7-7 and J is TRBJ2-1, with 7 nucleotides matching TRBD1. The V gene's germline CDR1 is SSHAT and CDR2 FNYEAQ (reference sequence). J was trimmed by 7 bases and V by 1 base; bases with no gene match: 10. The CDR3 consists of 16 residues.

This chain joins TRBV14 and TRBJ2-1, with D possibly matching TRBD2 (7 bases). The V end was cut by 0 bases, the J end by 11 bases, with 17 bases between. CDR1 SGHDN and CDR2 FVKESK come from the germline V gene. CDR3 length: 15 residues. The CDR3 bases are TGTGCCAGCAGCCAAGAGGGGGGGCGCGTATCTAAGCAGTTCTTC. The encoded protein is CASSQEGGRVSKQFF. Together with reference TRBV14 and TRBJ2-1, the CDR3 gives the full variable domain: EAGVTQFPSHSVIEKGQTVTLRCDPISGHDNLYWYRRVMGKEIKFLLHFVKESKQDESGMPNNRFLAERTGGTYSTLKVQPAELEDSGVYFCASSQEGGRVSKQFFGPGTRLTVL.

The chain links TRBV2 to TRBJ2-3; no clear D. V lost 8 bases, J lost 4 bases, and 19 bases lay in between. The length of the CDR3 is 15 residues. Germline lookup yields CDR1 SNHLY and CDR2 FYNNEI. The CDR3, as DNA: TGTGCCAGCCCCACTTCAAAAGTAGGCTCAGATACGCAGTATTTT. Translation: CASPTSKVGSDTQYF. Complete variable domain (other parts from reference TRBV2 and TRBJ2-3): EPEVTQTPSHQVTQMGQEVILRCVPISNHLYFYWYRQILGQKVEFLVSFYNNEISEKSEIFDDQFSVERPDGSNFTLKIRSTKLEDSAMYFCASPTSKVGSDTQYFGPGTRLTVL.

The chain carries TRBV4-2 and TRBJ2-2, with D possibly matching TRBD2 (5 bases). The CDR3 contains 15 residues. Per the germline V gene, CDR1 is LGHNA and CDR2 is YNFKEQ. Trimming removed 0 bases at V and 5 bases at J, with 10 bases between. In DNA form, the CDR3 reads TGTGCCAGCAGCCAAGATCGGGGATGGACCGGGGAGCTGTTTTTT. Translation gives CASSQDRGWTGELFF.

DNA for the CDR3: TGTGCCAGCAGCACCAAGGCCGGGTTGATCCAAGAGACCCAGTACTTC. Protein: CASSTKAGLIQETQYF. The chain is built from TRBV21-1 and TRBJ2-5; the D segment call TRBD2 is taken from the table without a DNA check. TRBV21-1 is a pseudogene locus. The CDR3 is 16 amino acids.

In nucleotides, the CDR3 is TGTGCCAGCAGTTTTGATGGACAGGGAGGGATGGATACGCAGTATTTT. This gives the protein CASSFDGQGGMDTQYF. The chain uses TRBV6-4 and TRBJ2-3; a weak D match, TRBD1 (8 bases). Germline CDR1 and CDR2: MRHNA and SNTAGT. Trimming cost V 5 bases and J 6 bases, with 21 bases left between them. This CDR3 is built from 16 residues.

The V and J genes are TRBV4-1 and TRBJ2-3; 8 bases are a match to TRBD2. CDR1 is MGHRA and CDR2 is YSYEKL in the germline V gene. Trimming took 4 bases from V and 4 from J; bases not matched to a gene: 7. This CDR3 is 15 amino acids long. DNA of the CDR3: TGCGCCAGCAGCCCAAGGGCGGGAGGTGCAGATACGCAGTATTTT. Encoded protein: CASSPRAGGADTQYF.

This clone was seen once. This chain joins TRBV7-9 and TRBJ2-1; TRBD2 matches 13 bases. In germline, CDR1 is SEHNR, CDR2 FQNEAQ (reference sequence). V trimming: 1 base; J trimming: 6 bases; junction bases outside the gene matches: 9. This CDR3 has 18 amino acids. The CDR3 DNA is TGTGCCAGCAGCTTAGAGCCCGGACTAGCGGGAGACCGCAATGAGCAGTTCTTC. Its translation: CASSLEPGLAGDRNEQFF. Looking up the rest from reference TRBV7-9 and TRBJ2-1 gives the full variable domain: DTGVSQNPRHKITKRGQNVTFRCDPISEHNRLYWYRQTLGQGPEFLTYFQNEAQLEKSRLLSDRFSAERPKGSFSTLEIQRTEQGDSAMYLCASSLEPGLAGDRNEQFFGPGTRLTVL.

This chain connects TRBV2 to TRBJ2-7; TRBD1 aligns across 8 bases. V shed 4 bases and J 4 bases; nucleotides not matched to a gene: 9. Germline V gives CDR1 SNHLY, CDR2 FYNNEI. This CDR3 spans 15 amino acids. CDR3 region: CASSGLGQDAYEQYF. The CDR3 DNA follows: TGTGCCAGCAGTGGGTTGGGACAGGACGCTTACGAGCAGTACTTC.

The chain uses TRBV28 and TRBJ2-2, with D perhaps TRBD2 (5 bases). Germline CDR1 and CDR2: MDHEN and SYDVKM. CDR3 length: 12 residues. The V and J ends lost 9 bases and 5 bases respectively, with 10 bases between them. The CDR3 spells CASRGWTGELFF. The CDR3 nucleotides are TGTGCCAGTCGGGGTTGGACCGGGGAGCTGTTTTTT.

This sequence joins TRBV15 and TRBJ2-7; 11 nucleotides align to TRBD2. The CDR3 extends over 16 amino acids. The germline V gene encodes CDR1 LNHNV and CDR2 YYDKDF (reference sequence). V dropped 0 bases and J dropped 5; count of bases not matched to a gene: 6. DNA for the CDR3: TGTGCCACCAGCAGAGATCAGGCTAGCGGGAGGAACGAGCAGTACTTC. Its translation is CATSRDQASGRNEQYF. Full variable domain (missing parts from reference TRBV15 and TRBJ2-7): DAMVIQNPRYQVTQFGKPVTLSCSQTLNHNVMYWYQQKSSQAPKLLFHYYDKDFNNEADTPDNFQSRRPNTSFCFLDIRSPGLGDTAMYLCATSRDQASGRNEQYFGPGTRLTVT.

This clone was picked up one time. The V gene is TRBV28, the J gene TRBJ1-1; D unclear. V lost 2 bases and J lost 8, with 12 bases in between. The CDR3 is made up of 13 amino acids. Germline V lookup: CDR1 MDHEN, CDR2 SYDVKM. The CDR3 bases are TGTGCCAGCAGTTTAATAGCCGGCAGGGAAGCTTTCTTT. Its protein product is CASSLIAGREAFF.

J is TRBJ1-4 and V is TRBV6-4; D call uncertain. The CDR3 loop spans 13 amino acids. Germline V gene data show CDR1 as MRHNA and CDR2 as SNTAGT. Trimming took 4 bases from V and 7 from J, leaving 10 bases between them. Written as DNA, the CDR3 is TGTGCCAGCAGTGTCCGCGAAGGTGAAAAACTGTTTTTT. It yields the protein CASSVREGEKLFF.

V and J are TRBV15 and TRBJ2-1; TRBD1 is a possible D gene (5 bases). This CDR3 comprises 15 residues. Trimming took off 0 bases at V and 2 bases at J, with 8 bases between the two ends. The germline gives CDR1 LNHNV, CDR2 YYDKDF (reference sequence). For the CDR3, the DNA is TGTGCCACCAGCAGAGATGCAGGGCCCTACAATGAGCAGTTCTTC. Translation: CATSRDAGPYNEQFF.

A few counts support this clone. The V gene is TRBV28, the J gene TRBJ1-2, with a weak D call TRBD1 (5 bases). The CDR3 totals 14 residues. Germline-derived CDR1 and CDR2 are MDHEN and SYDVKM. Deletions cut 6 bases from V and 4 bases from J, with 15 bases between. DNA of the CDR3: TGTGCCAGCAGCGCTCCCGGGACGATCTATGGCTACACCTTC. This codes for CASSAPGTIYGYTF.

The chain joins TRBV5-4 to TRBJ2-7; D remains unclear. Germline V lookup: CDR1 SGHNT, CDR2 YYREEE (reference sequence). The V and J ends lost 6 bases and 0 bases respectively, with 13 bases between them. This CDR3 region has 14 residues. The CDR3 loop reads CASKRKIHSYEQYF. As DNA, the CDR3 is TGTGCCAGCAAGAGAAAAATACACTCCTACGAGCAGTACTTC.

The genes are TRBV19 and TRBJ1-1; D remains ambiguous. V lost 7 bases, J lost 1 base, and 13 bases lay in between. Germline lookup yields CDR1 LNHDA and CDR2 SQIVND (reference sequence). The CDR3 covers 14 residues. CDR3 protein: CASIDHGRNTEAFF. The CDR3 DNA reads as TGTGCCAGTATCGACCATGGCAGGAACACTGAAGCTTTCTTT.

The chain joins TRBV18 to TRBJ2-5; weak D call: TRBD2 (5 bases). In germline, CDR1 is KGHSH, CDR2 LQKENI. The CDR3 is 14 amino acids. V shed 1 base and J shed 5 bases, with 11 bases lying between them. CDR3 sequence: CASSPREGSETQYF. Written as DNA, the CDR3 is TGTGCCAGCTCACCACGAGAGGGATCCGAGACCCAGTACTTC.

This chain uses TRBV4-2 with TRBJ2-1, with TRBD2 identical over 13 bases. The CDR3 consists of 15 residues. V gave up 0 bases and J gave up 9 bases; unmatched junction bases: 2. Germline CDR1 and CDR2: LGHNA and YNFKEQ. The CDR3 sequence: CASSQERLAGGEQFF. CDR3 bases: TGTGCCAGCAGCCAAGAGCGACTAGCGGGGGGTGAGCAGTTCTTC.

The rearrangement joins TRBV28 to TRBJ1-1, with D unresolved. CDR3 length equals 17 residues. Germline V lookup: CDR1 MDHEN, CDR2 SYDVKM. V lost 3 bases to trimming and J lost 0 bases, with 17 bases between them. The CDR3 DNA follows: TGTGCCAGCAGTTTGTCGACTTCAAGGAGTATGAACACTGAAGCTTTCTTT. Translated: CASSLSTSRSMNTEAFF.

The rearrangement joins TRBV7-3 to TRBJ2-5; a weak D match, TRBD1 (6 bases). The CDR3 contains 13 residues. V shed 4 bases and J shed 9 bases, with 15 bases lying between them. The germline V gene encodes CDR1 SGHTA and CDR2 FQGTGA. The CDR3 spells CASSSTPQGSQYF. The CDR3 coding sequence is TGTGCCAGCAGCTCGACCCCACAGGGTTCCCAGTACTTC. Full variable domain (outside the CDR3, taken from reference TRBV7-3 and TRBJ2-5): GAGVSQTPSNKVTEKGKYVELRCDPISGHTALYWYRQSLGQGPEFLIYFQGTGAADDSGLPNDRFFAVRPEGSVSTLKIQRTERGDSAVYLCASSSTPQGSQYFGPGTRLLVL.

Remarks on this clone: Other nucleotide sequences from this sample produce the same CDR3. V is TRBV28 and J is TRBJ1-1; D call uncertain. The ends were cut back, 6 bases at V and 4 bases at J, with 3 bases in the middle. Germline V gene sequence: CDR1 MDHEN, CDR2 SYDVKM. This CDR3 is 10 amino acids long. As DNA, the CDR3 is TGTGCCAGCAGCTCCACTGAAGCTTTCTTT. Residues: CASSSTEAFF.